One and the same sample provided the 19 T cell receptor beta chains below, sequenced in a study of blood T cell repertoires in COVID-19. Assay: immunoSEQ multiplex PCR; the TCRdb copy retains only in-frame clones and omits some. The data contain 120,000 to 150,000 clones, approximately 85% of them singletons. Sequencing used peripheral blood. These TCRs come from a human donor with acute or convalescent COVID-19. The donor label of this sample is uncertain.

The chain recombines TRBV6-1 with TRBJ1-2; 8 positions match TRBD1. Germline V gene sequence: CDR1 MNHNS, CDR2 SASEGT. The CDR3 consists of 15 residues. The V and J ends lost 1 base and 0 bases, in that order; junction bases with no gene match: 1. The CDR3 spells CASSEGRGPNYGYTF. The CDR3 nucleotides read TGTGCCAGCAGTGAAGGCAGGGGGCCTAACTATGGCTACACCTTC.

The chain employs TRBV7-9 and TRBJ2-3; D perhaps matches TRBD1 (7 bases). The CDR3 is made up of 16 amino acids. CDR1 SEHNR and CDR2 FQNEAQ come from the germline V gene (reference sequence). Trimming stripped 0 bases from V and 2 bases from J, with 12 bases between. This CDR3 is CASSLATGTATDTQYF. CDR3 nucleotide sequence: TGTGCCAGCAGCTTAGCGACAGGGACTGCCACAGATACGCAGTATTTT.

Remarks on this clone: A junction boundary mismatches the germline segment, possibly from a read error. The chain is built from TRBV2 and TRBJ2-2, with 8 positions matching TRBD2. Germline lookup yields CDR1 SNHLY and CDR2 FYNNEI. This CDR3 contains 15 residues. Here the CDR3 reads CARRNGGAGTGELFF. The CDR3 bases are TGTGCCCGCAGGAACGGGGGGGCGGGCACCGGGGAGCTGTTTTTT.

V is TRBV7-9 and J is TRBJ2-3, with D perhaps matching TRBD1 (5 bases). CDR3 length equals 16 residues. The ends were cut back, 3 bases at V and 5 bases at J, with 18 bases in the middle. Germline CDR1 is SEHNR and CDR2 is FQNEAQ (reference sequence). CDR3 amino acids: CASSFQLGALKDTQYF. CDR3 coding DNA: TGTGCCAGCAGCTTCCAGCTAGGGGCCCTCAAAGATACGCAGTATTTT.

The V call is TRBV6-6, the J call TRBJ2-2, with TRBD1 identical over 10 bases. Germline V gene data show CDR1 as MNHNY and CDR2 as SVGAGI (reference sequence). The V segment lost 6 bases and the J segment 6 bases; nucleotides outside the gene matches: 7. The CDR3 covers 15 residues. This CDR3 is CASSLGQGWSGELFF. DNA for the CDR3: TGTGCCAGCAGCTTGGGACAGGGGTGGTCCGGGGAGCTGTTTTTT.

Only a few counts were recorded for this clone. This chain joins TRBV29-1 and TRBJ1-2; no firm D call. The CDR3 has 15 residues. Germline V CDR1 and CDR2: SQVTM, ANQGSEA. Deletions cut 6 bases from V and 3 bases from J, with 20 bases between. The CDR3 sequence is CSVRRTSPEDYGYTF. The CDR3 region has the DNA TGCAGCGTCCGGCGGACCAGCCCGGAGGACTATGGCTACACCTTC. The full variable domain, completed using reference TRBV29-1 and TRBJ1-2, is SAVISQKPSRDICQRGTSLTIQCQVDSQVTMMFWYRQQPGQSLTLIATANQGSEATYESGFVIDKFPISRPNLTFSTLTVSNMSPEDSSIYLCSVRRTSPEDYGYTFGSGTRLTVV.

The rearrangement joins TRBV4-2 to TRBJ2-1, with D possibly matching TRBD2 (5 bases). The CDR3 length is 15 residues. The V end lost 4 bases, the J end lost 5 bases, and 15 bases lay between the germline ends. Looked up from germline, CDR1 is LGHNA and CDR2 is YNFKEQ. CDR3 in amino acids: CASSPSETNDNEQFF. The DNA for the CDR3 is TGTGCCAGCAGCCCGAGTGAGACTAACGACAATGAGCAGTTCTTC.

This rearrangement joins TRBV11-2 to TRBJ2-2, with D possibly being TRBD2 (5 bases). V gave up 5 bases and J gave up 6 bases, with 10 bases separating them. CDR3 length: 13 amino acids. Per the germline V gene, CDR1 is SGHAT and CDR2 is FQNNGV. In DNA form, the CDR3 reads TGTGCCAGCAGCCGTACGGGGTCCGGGGAGCTGTTTTTT. Its protein product is CASSRTGSGELFF.

The chain links TRBV5-6 to TRBJ1-5; 10 positions match TRBD1. The CDR3 has 14 amino acids. Germline CDR1 is SGHDT and CDR2 is YYEEEE. The V gene end was trimmed by 4 bases and the J gene end by 5 bases; junction bases not matched to a gene: 3. This CDR3 is CASSRQGAYQPQHF. CDR3 nucleotide sequence: TGTGCCAGCAGCCGACAGGGGGCCTATCAGCCCCAGCATTTT. The full variable domain, in which reference TRBV5-6 and TRBJ1-5 provide the parts outside the CDR3, is DAGVTQSPTHLIKTRGQQVTLRCSPKSGHDTVSWYQQALGQGPQFIFQYYEEEERQRGNFPDRFSGHQFPNYSSELNVNALLLGDSALYLCASSRQGAYQPQHFGDGTRLSIL.

The CDR3 region is CASSRDRGRQTQYF. For the CDR3, the DNA is TGTGCCAGCAGCCGGGACAGGGGGCGACAGACCCAGTACTTC. J is TRBJ2-5 and V is TRBV7-2; 12 bases line up with TRBD1. Looked up from germline, CDR1 is SGHTA and CDR2 is FQGNSA. The CDR3 runs to 14 residues. V lost 5 bases to trimming and J lost 6 bases; unmatched junction nucleotides: 4.

The J gene is TRBJ1-3, the V gene TRBV3-1 (or the pseudogene TRBV3-2), with D uncertain. Per the germline V gene, CDR1 is LGHDT and CDR2 is YNNKEL (reference sequence). The V end was cut by 3 bases, the J end by 4 bases, with 13 bases between. CDR3 length: 15 amino acids. The CDR3 loop is CASSQTTLWGNTIYF. The CDR3, as DNA: TGTGCCAGCAGCCAGACGACACTGTGGGGAAACACCATATATTTT.

V is TRBV3-1 (or the pseudogene TRBV3-2) and J is TRBJ2-5; 8 nucleotides line up with TRBD1. Germline-derived CDR1 and CDR2 are LGHDT and YNNKEL (reference sequence). The V gene end was trimmed by 3 bases and the J gene end by 1 base; junction bases not matched to a gene: 7. The CDR3 runs 16 residues. The CDR3 sequence: CASSQAITGGQETQYF. The CDR3 nucleotides are TGTGCCAGCAGCCAGGCTATCACAGGGGGCCAAGAGACCCAGTACTTC.

The chain has TRBV25-1 and TRBJ1-1; D is perhaps TRBD1 (5 bases). V was shortened by 4 bases and J by 3 bases, with 9 bases between the two germline ends. Looked up from germline, CDR1 is MGHDK and CDR2 is SYGVNS. This CDR3 contains 13 residues. CDR3 DNA sequence: TGTGCCAGCAGTGCAACGGGGGACACTGAAGCTTTCTTT. Protein product: CASSATGDTEAFF.

The V and J genes are TRBV28 and TRBJ1-3; possibly TRBD1 for D (5 bases). Trimming left V 4 bases short and J 4 bases short, with 8 bases between. CDR3 length equals 13 residues. The germline V gene encodes CDR1 MDHEN and CDR2 SYDVKM. The CDR3 DNA follows: TGTGCCAGCAGTTCGGGGGAGGGAAACACCATATATTTT. Its protein is CASSSGEGNTIYF.

The V call is TRBV24-1, the J call TRBJ2-7; 10 bases are a match to TRBD1. Trimming took 4 bases from V and 3 from J; bases not matched to a gene: 8. CDR3 length equals 16 residues. CDR1 and CDR2 from the germline V gene are KGHDR and SFDVKD. The CDR3 reads CATSDPRQGAIYEQYF. The CDR3 coding sequence is TGTGCCACCAGTGACCCTCGACAGGGGGCAATCTACGAGCAGTACTTC.

The rearrangement uses TRBV5-5 and TRBJ1-6; possibly TRBD1 for D (6 bases). Germline V gene sequence: CDR1 SGHKS, CDR2 YYEKEE (reference sequence). V was shortened by 2 bases and J by 5 bases, with 11 bases between the two germline ends. The length of the CDR3 is 15 residues. DNA for the CDR3: TGTGCCAGCAGCTTATTCCCAGGGGATAATTCACCCCTCCACTTT. Encoded protein: CASSLFPGDNSPLHF.

The J gene is TRBJ1-2, the V gene TRBV6-1; D perhaps matches TRBD1 (6 bases). The V end lost 1 base, the J end lost 2 bases, and 17 bases lay between the germline ends. Germline V gives CDR1 MNHNS, CDR2 SASEGT. CDR3 size: 17 residues. CDR3 in DNA: TGTGCCAGCAGTGAAGGAGTACAGGGATTCTCCAACTATGGCTACACCTTC. Translating gives CASSEGVQGFSNYGYTF.

The chain joins TRBV19 to TRBJ2-1; 14 bases are shared with TRBD2. Trimming cost V 5 bases and J 6 bases; bases outside gene matches: 6. The germline gives CDR1 LNHDA, CDR2 SQIVND (reference sequence). The length of the CDR3 is 16 residues. CDR3 region: CASSLGTSGRVNEQFF. In DNA, the CDR3 is TGTGCCAGTAGTCTCGGGACTAGCGGGAGAGTCAATGAGCAGTTCTTC.

The chain carries TRBV20-1 and TRBJ2-7; 8 bases map to TRBD1. Unmatched junction bases numbered 6, after V lost 3 bases and J lost 2 bases. Germline-derived CDR1 and CDR2 are DFQATT and SNEGSKA (reference sequence). CDR3 size: 14 residues. The CDR3 is CSASQAGGPYEQYF. The DNA of the CDR3 is TGCAGTGCTAGTCAGGCAGGGGGCCCCTACGAGCAGTACTTC.